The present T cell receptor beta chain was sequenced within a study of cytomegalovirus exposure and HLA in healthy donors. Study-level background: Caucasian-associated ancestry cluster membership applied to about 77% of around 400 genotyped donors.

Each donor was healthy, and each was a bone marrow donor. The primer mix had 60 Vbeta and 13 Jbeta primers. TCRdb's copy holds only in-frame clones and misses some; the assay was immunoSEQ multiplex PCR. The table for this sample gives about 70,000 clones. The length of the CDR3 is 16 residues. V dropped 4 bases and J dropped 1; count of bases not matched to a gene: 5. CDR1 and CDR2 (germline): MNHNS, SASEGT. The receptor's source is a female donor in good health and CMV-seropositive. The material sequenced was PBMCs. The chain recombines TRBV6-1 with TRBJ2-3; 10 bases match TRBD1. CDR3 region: CASSVDRGTGTDTQYF. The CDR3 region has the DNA TGTGCCAGCAGTGTGGACAGGGGGACCGGCACAGATACGCAGTATTTT.